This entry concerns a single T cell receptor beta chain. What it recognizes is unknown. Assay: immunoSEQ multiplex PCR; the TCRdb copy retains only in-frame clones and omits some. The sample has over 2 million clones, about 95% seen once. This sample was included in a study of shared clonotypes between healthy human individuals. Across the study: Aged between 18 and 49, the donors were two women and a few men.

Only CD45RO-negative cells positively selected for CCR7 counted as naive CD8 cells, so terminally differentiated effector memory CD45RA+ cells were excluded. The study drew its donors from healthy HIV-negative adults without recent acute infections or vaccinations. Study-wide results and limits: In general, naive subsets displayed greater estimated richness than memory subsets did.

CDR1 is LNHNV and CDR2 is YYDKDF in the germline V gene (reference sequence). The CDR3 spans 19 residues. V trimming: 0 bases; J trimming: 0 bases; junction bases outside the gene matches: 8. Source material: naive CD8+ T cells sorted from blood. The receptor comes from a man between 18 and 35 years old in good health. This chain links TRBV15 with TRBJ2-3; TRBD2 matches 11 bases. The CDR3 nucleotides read TGTGCCACCAGCAGAGAAGGCCTAGCGGGGGGACTTAGCACAGATACGCAGTATTTT. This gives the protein CATSREGLAGGLSTDTQYF. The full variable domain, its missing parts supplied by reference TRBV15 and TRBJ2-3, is DAMVIQNPRYQVTQFGKPVTLSCSQTLNHNVMYWYQQKSSQAPKLLFHYYDKDFNNEADTPDNFQSRRPNTSFCFLDIRSPGLGDTAMYLCATSREGLAGGLSTDTQYFGPGTRLTVL.